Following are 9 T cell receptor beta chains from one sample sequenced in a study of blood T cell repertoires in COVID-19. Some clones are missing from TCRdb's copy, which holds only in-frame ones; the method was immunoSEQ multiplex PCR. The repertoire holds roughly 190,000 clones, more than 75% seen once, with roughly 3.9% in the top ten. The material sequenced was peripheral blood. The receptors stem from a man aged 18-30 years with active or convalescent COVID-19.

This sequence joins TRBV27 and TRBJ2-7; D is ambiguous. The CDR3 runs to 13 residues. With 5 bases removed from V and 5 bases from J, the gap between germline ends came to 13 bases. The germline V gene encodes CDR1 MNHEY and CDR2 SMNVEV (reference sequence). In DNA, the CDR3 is TGTGCCAGCAGTCCCCCGAACCGAGACGAGCAGTACTTC. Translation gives CASSPPNRDEQYF.

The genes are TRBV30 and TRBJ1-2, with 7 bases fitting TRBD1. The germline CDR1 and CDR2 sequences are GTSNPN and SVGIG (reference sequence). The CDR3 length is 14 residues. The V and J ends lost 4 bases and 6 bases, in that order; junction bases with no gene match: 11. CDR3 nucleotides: TGTGCCTGGATGCGGTCGGCAGGGGGGAATGGCTACACCTTC. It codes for CAWMRSAGGNGYTF.

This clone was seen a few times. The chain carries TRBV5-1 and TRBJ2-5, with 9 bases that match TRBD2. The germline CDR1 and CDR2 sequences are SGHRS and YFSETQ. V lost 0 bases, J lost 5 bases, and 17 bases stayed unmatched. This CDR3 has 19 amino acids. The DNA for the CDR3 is TGCGCCAGCAGCTTGGCCCAACCCCTTAGCGGGGGCCTTGAGGAGACCCAGTACTTC. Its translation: CASSLAQPLSGGLEETQYF.

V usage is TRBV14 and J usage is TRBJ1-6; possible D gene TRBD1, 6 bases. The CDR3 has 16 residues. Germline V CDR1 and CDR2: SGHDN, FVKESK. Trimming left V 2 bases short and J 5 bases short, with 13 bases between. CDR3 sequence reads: CASSQISQGNNSPLHF. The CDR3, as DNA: TGTGCCAGCAGCCAAATTTCCCAGGGGAATAATTCACCCCTCCACTTT.

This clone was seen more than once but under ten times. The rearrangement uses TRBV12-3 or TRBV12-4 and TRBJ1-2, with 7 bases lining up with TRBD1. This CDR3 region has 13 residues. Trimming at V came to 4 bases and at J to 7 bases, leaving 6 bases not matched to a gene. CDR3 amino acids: CASSWETGVGYTF. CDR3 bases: TGTGCCAGCAGTTGGGAAACAGGGGTTGGCTACACCTTC.

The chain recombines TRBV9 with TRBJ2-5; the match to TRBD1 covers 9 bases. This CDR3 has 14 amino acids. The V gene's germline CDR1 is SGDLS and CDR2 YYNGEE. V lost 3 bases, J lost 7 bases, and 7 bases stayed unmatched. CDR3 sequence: CASSALGQGGTQYF. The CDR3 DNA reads TGTGCCAGCAGCGCGTTGGGACAGGGAGGGACCCAGTACTTC.

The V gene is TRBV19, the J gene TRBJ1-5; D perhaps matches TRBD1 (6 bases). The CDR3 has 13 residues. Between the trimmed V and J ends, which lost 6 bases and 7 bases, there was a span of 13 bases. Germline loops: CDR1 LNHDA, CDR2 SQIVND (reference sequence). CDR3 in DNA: TGTGCCAGTAGAACGGTACAGGGCCAGCCCCAGCATTTT. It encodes CASRTVQGQPQHF.

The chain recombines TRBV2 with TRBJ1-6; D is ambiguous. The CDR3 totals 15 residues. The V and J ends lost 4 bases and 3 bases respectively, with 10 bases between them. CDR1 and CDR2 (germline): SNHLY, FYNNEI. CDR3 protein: CASSVAGLYNSPLHF. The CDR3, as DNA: TGTGCCAGCAGTGTGGCAGGCCTCTATAATTCACCCCTCCACTTT.

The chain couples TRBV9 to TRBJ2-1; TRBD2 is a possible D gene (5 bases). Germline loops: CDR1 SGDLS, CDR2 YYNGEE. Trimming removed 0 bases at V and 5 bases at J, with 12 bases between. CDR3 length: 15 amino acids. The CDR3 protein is CASSVAGSWDNEQFF. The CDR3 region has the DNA TGTGCCAGCAGCGTAGCGGGGTCATGGGACAATGAGCAGTTCTTC.